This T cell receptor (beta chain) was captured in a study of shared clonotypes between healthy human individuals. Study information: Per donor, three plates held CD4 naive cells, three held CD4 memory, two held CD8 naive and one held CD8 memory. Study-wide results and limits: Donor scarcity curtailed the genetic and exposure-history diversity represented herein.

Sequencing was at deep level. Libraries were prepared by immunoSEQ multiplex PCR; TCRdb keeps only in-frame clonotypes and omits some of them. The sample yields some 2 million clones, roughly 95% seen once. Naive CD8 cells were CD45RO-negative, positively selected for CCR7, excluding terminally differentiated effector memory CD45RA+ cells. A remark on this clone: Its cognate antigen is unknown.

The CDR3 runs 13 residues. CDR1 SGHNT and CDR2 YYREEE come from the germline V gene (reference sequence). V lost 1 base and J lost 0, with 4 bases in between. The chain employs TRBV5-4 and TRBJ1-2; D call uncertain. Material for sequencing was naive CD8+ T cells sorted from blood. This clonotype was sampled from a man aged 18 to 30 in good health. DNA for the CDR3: TGTGCCAGCAGCTTGAACACTAACTATGGCTACACCTTC. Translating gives CASSLNTNYGYTF.